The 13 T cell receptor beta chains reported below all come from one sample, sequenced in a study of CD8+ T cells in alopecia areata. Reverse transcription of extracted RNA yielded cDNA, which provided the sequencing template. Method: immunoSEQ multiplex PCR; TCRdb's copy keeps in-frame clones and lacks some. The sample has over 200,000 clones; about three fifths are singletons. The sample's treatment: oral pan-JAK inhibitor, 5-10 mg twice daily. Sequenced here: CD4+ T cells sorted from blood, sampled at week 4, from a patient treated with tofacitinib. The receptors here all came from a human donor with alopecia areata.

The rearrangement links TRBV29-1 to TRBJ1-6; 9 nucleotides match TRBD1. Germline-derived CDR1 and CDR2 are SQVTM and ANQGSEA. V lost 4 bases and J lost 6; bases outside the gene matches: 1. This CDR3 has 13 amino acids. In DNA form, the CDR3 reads TGCAGCGTTGGGGACAGGGTTAATTCACCCCTCCACTTT. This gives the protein CSVGDRVNSPLHF.

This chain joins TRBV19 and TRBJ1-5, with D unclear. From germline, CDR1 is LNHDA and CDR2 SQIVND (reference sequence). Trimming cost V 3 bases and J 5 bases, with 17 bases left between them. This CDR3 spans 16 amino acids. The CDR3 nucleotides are TGTGCCAGTAGTATCCGGGTCGGAGGGAAGTATCAGCCCCAGCATTTT. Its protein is CASSIRVGGKYQPQHF.

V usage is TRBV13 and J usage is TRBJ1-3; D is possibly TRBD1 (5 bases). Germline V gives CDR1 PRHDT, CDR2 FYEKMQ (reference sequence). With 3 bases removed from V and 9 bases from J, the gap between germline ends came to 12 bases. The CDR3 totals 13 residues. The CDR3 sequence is CASSFPGASTIYF. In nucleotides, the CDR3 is TGTGCCAGCAGCTTCCCCGGGGCGAGCACCATATATTTT.

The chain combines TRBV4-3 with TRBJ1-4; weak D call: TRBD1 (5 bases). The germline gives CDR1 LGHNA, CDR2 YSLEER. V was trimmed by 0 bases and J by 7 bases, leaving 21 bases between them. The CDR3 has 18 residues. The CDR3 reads CASSQEGPGAGYREKLFF. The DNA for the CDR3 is TGCGCCAGCAGCCAAGAGGGTCCCGGCGCAGGGTATCGTGAAAAACTGTTTTTT.

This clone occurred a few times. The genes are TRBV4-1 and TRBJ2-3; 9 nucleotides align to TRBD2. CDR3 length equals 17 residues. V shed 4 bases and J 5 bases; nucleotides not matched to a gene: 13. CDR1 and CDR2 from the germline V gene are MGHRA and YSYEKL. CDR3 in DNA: TGCGCCAGCAGCCCAACGGTATTAGCGGGGGCCGGAGATACGCAGTATTTT. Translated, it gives CASSPTVLAGAGDTQYF.

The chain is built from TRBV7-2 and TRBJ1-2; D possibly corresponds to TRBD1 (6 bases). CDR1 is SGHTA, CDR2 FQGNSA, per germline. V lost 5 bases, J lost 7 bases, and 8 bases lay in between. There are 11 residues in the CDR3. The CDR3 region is CASSAGVGYTF. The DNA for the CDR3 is TGTGCCAGCAGCGCAGGGGTTGGCTACACCTTC. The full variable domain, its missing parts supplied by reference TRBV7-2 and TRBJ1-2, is GAGVSQSPSNKVTEKGKDVELRCDPISGHTALYWYRQSLGQGLEFLIYFQGNSAPDKSGLPSDRFSAERTGGSVSTLTIQRTQQEDSAVYLCASSAGVGYTFGSGTRLTVV.

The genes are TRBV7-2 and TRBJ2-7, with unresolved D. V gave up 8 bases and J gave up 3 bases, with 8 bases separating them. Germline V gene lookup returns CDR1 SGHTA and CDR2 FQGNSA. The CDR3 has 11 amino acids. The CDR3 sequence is CASSSHYEQYF. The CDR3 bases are TGTGCCAGCTCGAGCCACTACGAGCAGTACTTC.

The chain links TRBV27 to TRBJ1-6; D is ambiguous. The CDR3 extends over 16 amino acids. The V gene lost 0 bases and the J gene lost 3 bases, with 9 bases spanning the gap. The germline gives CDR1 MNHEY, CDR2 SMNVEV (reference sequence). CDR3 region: CASSLSSEDYNSPLHF. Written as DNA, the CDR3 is TGTGCCAGCAGTTTATCATCGGAAGACTATAATTCACCCCTCCACTTT.

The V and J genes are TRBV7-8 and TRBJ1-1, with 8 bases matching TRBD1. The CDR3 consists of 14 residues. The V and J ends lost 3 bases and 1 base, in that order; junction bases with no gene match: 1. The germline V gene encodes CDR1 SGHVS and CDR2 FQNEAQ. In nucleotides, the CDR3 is TGTGCCAGCAGCTTTACAGGGGGGAACACTGAAGCTTTCTTT. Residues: CASSFTGGNTEAFF.

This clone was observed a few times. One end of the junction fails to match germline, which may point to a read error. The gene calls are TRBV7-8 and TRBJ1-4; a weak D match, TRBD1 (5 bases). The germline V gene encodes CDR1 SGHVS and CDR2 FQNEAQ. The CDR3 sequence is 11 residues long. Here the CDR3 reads CASSSGARPYF. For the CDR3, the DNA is TGTGCCAGCAGCTCCGGGGCTCGCCCGTATTTT.

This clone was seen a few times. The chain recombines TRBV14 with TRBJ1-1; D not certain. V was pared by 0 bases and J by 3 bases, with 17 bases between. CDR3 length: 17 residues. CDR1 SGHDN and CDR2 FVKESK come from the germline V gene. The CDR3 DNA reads TGTGCCAGCAGCCAAGAGGATTGGCAGGTTAAGCACACTGAAGCTTTCTTT. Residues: CASSQEDWQVKHTEAFF.

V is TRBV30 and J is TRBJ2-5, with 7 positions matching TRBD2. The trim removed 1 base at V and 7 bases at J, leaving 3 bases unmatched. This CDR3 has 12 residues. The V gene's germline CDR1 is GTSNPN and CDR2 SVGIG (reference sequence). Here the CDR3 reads CAWSALAGTQYF. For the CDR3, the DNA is TGTGCCTGGAGTGCCTTAGCGGGGACCCAGTACTTC.

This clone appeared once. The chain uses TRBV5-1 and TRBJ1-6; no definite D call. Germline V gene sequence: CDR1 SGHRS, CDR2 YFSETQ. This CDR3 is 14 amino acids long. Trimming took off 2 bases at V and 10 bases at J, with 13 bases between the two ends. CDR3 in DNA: TGCGCCAGCAGCTTCGCGGGAGGCGGGTCACCCCTCCACTTT. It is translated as CASSFAGGGSPLHF.